These 24 T cell receptor beta chains came from one sample sequenced in a study of shared clonotypes between healthy human individuals. Measured with immunoSEQ multiplex PCR; TCRdb has only the in-frame clones, and not every one. This sample has 850,000 to 1,100,000 clones, with 77% found just once. The sample comprised memory CD4+ T cells from PBMCs. Stated subset: CD45RA-negative fraction. These receptors came from a man in his late teens or twenties in good health. Some clones in this sample may be carry-over from other donors' samples.

This clone was observed a few times. V usage is TRBV29-1 and J usage is TRBJ1-2, with D maybe TRBD1 (6 bases). The V end lost 3 bases, the J end lost 7 bases, and 12 bases lay between the germline ends. CDR3 length: 12 amino acids. Germline-derived CDR1 and CDR2 are SQVTM and ANQGSEA. The CDR3 region has the DNA TGCAGCGTTGACACCCTCAGGGGTGGCTACACCTTC. Protein product: CSVDTLRGGYTF. The full variable domain, with the rest looked up from reference TRBV29-1 and TRBJ1-2, is SAVISQKPSRDICQRGTSLTIQCQVDSQVTMMFWYRQQPGQSLTLIATANQGSEATYESGFVIDKFPISRPNLTFSTLTVSNMSPEDSSIYLCSVDTLRGGYTFGSGTRLTVV.

This clone was detected only a few times. The chain combines TRBV5-3 with TRBJ1-5; no reliable D call. TRBV5-3 is reported as an ORF; its role is uncertain. The CDR3 consists of 11 residues. This chain's CDR3 is CPMEGGQPQHF. In DNA, the CDR3 is TGTCCCATGGAGGGAGGGCAGCCCCAGCATTTT.

This rearrangement joins TRBV7-3 to TRBJ2-5; tentative D call: TRBD2 (5 bases). CDR3 size: 14 residues. Germline CDR1 is SGHTA and CDR2 is FQGTGA. The ends were cut back, 2 bases at V and 5 bases at J, with 12 bases in the middle. The CDR3 spells CASSLGGLGETQYF. The CDR3 nucleotides are TGTGCCAGCAGCTTAGGCGGACTGGGGGAGACCCAGTACTTC.

This clone was picked up a small number of times. This rearrangement joins TRBV7-9 to TRBJ2-1; 9 nucleotides agree with TRBD1. Germline assignment: CDR1 SEHNR and CDR2 FQNEAQ (reference sequence). Trimming took 5 bases from V and 7 from J; bases not matched to a gene: 9. The CDR3 extends over 15 amino acids. CDR3 protein: CASSPTGQGWNEQFF. CDR3 nucleotide sequence: TGTGCCAGCAGCCCCACGGGACAGGGTTGGAATGAGCAGTTCTTC.

The rearrangement uses TRBV2 and TRBJ2-1, with 12 bases that match TRBD2. Germline V gene data show CDR1 as SNHLY and CDR2 as FYNNEI. This CDR3 has 14 amino acids. J lost 9 bases, V lost 3 bases, and 3 bases had no gene match. CDR3 sequence: CASSDTLAGGEQFF. Here the CDR3 DNA reads TGTGCCAGCAGTGATACACTAGCGGGGGGTGAGCAGTTCTTC.

This chain joins TRBV7-8 and TRBJ2-3; no definite D call. The V and J ends lost 2 bases and 2 bases respectively, with 11 bases between them. CDR3 length equals 15 residues. Looked up from germline, CDR1 is SGHVS and CDR2 is FQNEAQ. CDR3 protein: CASSLRDTPTDTQYF. The CDR3 DNA is TGTGCCAGCAGCTTACGAGACACCCCCACAGATACGCAGTATTTT.

The rearrangement uses TRBV28 and TRBJ2-3; 7 bases match TRBD1. Germline V gene data show CDR1 as MDHEN and CDR2 as SYDVKM. V lost 3 bases and J lost 3; bases outside the gene matches: 6. There are 15 residues in the CDR3. The DNA for the CDR3 is TGTGCCAGCAGTTTTGTCGGCAGGGGGACAGATACGCAGTATTTT. Translating gives CASSFVGRGTDTQYF.

The rearrangement uses TRBV2 and TRBJ2-7; no clear D gene. Trimming cost V 6 bases and J 7 bases, with 16 bases left between them. Per germline, CDR1 SNHLY and CDR2 FYNNEI. CDR3 length equals 13 residues. The CDR3 DNA is TGTGCCAGCAGGCCCTCTGAAGTTGGAGAGCAGTACTTC. Residues: CASRPSEVGEQYF.

The CDR3 is CASSQGAGSSLYEQYF. CDR3 nucleotide sequence: TGTGCCAGCAGCCAAGGGGCGGGTAGTTCGCTCTACGAGCAGTACTTC. The rearrangement links TRBV4-2 to TRBJ2-7; a weak D match, TRBD2 (5 bases). This CDR3 is 16 amino acids long. Germline loops: CDR1 LGHNA, CDR2 YNFKEQ. V gave up 1 base and J gave up 3 bases, with 16 bases separating them.

Concerning this clone: The sample contains more than one DNA sequence encoding this CDR3. V and J are TRBV27 and TRBJ1-5; D not resolved. V was cut by 0 bases and J by 2 bases, with 2 bases left in between. CDR1 MNHEY and CDR2 SMNVEV come from the germline V gene (reference sequence). The CDR3 length is 13 residues. CDR3: CASSLSRNQPQHF. The CDR3 coding sequence is TGTGCCAGCAGTTTATCCCGCAATCAGCCCCAGCATTTT.

This clone was seen a single time. The rearrangement uses TRBV28 and TRBJ2-5; no clear D. The CDR3 is 14 residues long. The V end lost 3 bases, the J end lost 7 bases, and 15 bases lay between the germline ends. Germline V CDR1 and CDR2: MDHEN, SYDVKM. DNA of the CDR3: TGTGCCAGCAGTTTCGCAGCCAATCCCCCGACCCAGTACTTC. Translation: CASSFAANPPTQYF.

The gene calls are TRBV11-2 and TRBJ2-2, with 7 bases lining up with TRBD2. Germline V gives CDR1 SGHAT, CDR2 FQNNGV. The CDR3 sequence is 16 residues long. The junction had 8 bases not matched to a gene; V was cut back by 4 bases and J by 3 bases. The CDR3 DNA sequence: TGTGCCAGCAGCTCTGTCAGCGGGACTTACACCGGGGAGCTGTTTTTT. Its protein product is CASSSVSGTYTGELFF.

The rearrangement uses TRBV27 and TRBJ1-1; TRBD1 matches at 10 bases. J gave up 3 bases and V 5 bases, and 9 bases lay outside the gene matches. The length of the CDR3 is 16 residues. Germline V gene sequence: CDR1 MNHEY, CDR2 SMNVEV (reference sequence). CDR3 residues: CASSHPQTGGYTEAFF. CDR3 coding DNA: TGTGCCAGCAGTCACCCACAGACAGGGGGCTACACTGAAGCTTTCTTT.

This chain connects TRBV10-1 to TRBJ2-7; TRBD1 agrees at 7 bases. The CDR3 contains 13 residues. Trimming took 6 bases from V and 2 from J; bases not matched to a gene: 4. Germline CDR1 WNHNN, CDR2 SYGVQD (reference sequence). CDR3 in DNA: TGCGCCAGCAGCCCGGGACAGACCTACGAGCAGTACTTC. This encodes CASSPGQTYEQYF.

Note on this clone: Different DNA sequences within this sample yield the same CDR3. The chain joins TRBV5-6 to TRBJ1-5, with 7 bases fitting TRBD1. This CDR3 has 15 amino acids. V shed 5 bases and J 0 bases; nucleotides not matched to a gene: 5. Germline assignment: CDR1 SGHDT and CDR2 YYEEEE. CDR3 residues: CASSLRTGSNQPQHF. As DNA, the CDR3 is TGTGCCAGCAGTTTAAGGACAGGTAGCAATCAGCCCCAGCATTTT.

J is TRBJ1-3 and V is TRBV5-1; D gene unclear. V was clipped by 4 bases and J by 7 bases, with 12 bases between them. CDR1 is SGHRS and CDR2 is YFSETQ in the germline V gene. This CDR3 has 13 amino acids. The CDR3 sequence is CASSPTARNTIYF. The DNA of the CDR3 is TGCGCCAGCAGCCCCACCGCTCGGAACACCATATATTTT.

The genes are TRBV16 and TRBJ1-4, with unresolved D. This CDR3 spans 15 amino acids. V dropped 0 bases and J dropped 2 bases, with 7 bases sitting between them. The germline CDR1 and CDR2 sequences are KGHSY and FQNENV. DNA for the CDR3: TGTGCCAGCAGCCAATCTCGGGAGACTAATGAAAAACTGTTTTTT. Protein product: CASSQSRETNEKLFF.

This chain links TRBV11-2 with TRBJ2-7, with 7 bases fitting TRBD2. This CDR3 region has 14 residues. The trim removed 5 bases at V and 3 bases at J, leaving 7 bases unmatched. From germline, CDR1 is SGHAT and CDR2 FQNNGV. The CDR3 DNA is TGTGCCAGCAGCCCAATAGCGGGCCTCTACGAGCAGTACTTC. Encoded protein: CASSPIAGLYEQYF.

The chain recombines TRBV5-1 with TRBJ2-3; 10 bases line up with TRBD1. The CDR3 length is 15 residues. CDR1 and CDR2 (germline): SGHRS, YFSETQ. V lost 5 bases to trimming and J lost 6 bases; unmatched junction nucleotides: 9. The CDR3 is CASSTGTGDSDTQYF. Here the CDR3 DNA reads TGCGCCAGCAGTACCGGGACAGGGGACTCGGATACGCAGTATTTT.

CDR3 sequence: CASSLGTSGSFTYEQYF. The CDR3 nucleotides are TGCGCCAGCAGCTTGGGAACTAGCGGGAGTTTTACCTACGAGCAGTACTTC. This sequence joins TRBV5-1 and TRBJ2-7; 11 positions match TRBD2. With 0 bases clipped from V and 2 bases from J, the junction kept 7 bases outside the gene matches. CDR1 is SGHRS, CDR2 YFSETQ, per germline. The CDR3 covers 17 residues.

This clone showed up many times. The chain joins TRBV4-2 to TRBJ2-5, with D perhaps being TRBD1 or TRBD2 (6 bases each). CDR3 length equals 16 residues. With 1 base removed from V and 3 bases from J, the gap between germline ends came to 15 bases. Germline CDR1 and CDR2: LGHNA and YNFKEQ. The DNA for the CDR3 is TGTGCCAGCAGCCAAGGATCCGGAGGGGGAGAAGAGACCCAGTACTTC. Encoded protein: CASSQGSGGGEETQYF.

The chain joins TRBV29-1 to TRBJ2-1; perhaps TRBD2 as D (5 bases). V was cut by 2 bases and J by 7 bases, with 24 bases left in between. The CDR3 sequence is 17 residues long. The V gene's germline CDR1 is SQVTM and CDR2 ANQGSEA. The CDR3 DNA is TGCAGCGTTGAAAGCTCAGGAACTATGGAGCGGAATAATGAGCAGTTCTTC. Residues: CSVESSGTMERNNEQFF.

The J gene is TRBJ2-7, the V gene TRBV5-1; 7 bases fit TRBD2. J lost 1 base, V lost 4 bases, and 5 bases had no gene match. Germline CDR1 is SGHRS and CDR2 is YFSETQ. The CDR3 has 14 residues. The CDR3 bases are TGCGCCAGCAGCGGGGAGGGCCTTTCCTACGAGCAGTACTTC. It yields the protein CASSGEGLSYEQYF.

This clone was seen once. The chain joins TRBV7-2 to TRBJ2-1; a weak D match, TRBD1 (6 bases). Germline values: CDR1 SGHTA, CDR2 FQGNSA. CDR3 length equals 19 residues. The V end was cut by 4 bases, the J end by 4 bases, with 26 bases between. The CDR3 loop is CASSSRTPSGQGRYNEQFF. CDR3 in DNA: TGTGCCAGCAGCTCACGCACGCCCTCGGGACAAGGGCGATACAATGAGCAGTTCTTC.